The 30 T cell receptor beta chains given below trace back to one sample, sequenced in a study of OX40 agonist ivuxolimab in advanced cancers. Sequencing used immunoSEQ multiplex PCR; TCRdb keeps in-frame clones, though not all of them. The top ten clones hold about 5.6% of a sample with approximately 60,000 clones, roughly nine tenths of them seen once. The starting material was CD4+ or CD8+ T cells sorted from blood, obtained in a trial of the OX40 agonist ivuxolimab. These receptors were collected from an adult with an advanced solid tumor such as melanoma, head and neck, liver or kidney cancer.

This clone appeared once. This chain joins TRBV14 and TRBJ1-3; 7 nucleotides agree with TRBD1. The CDR3 totals 17 residues. V shed 4 bases, J shed 0 bases, and the junction held 9 bases outside the gene matches. The germline V gene encodes CDR1 SGHDN and CDR2 FVKESK. CDR3 region: CASSPHGGGGSGNTIYF. CDR3 DNA: TGTGCCAGCAGCCCCCACGGAGGGGGCGGCTCTGGAAACACCATATATTTT.

This chain connects TRBV18 to TRBJ2-1, with D unclear. Trimming took off 1 base at V and 5 bases at J, with 18 bases between the two ends. Germline V gene sequence: CDR1 KGHSH, CDR2 LQKENI. The CDR3 spans 17 residues. The CDR3 DNA reads as TGTGCCAGCTCACCACGATCAGGTGAGATTATGGACAATGAGCAGTTCTTC. Translating gives CASSPRSGEIMDNEQFF.

The genes are TRBV6-1 and TRBJ1-2; no clear D. CDR3 length equals 14 residues. Germline V lookup: CDR1 MNHNS, CDR2 SASEGT. Trimming left V 2 bases short and J 2 bases short, with 9 bases between. CDR3 sequence reads: CASSEMTANYGYTF. The CDR3 DNA sequence: TGTGCCAGCAGTGAAATGACGGCCAACTATGGCTACACCTTC.

J is TRBJ2-7 and V is TRBV9; D ambiguous. Germline CDR1 reads SGDLS; CDR2 reads YYNGEE. CDR3 size: 15 residues. The V gene lost 4 bases and the J gene lost 0 bases, with 14 bases spanning the gap. This CDR3 reads CASSREAASSYEQYF. The DNA of the CDR3 is TGTGCCAGCAGCCGCGAGGCAGCGTCCTCCTACGAGCAGTACTTC.

The chain joins TRBV11-2 to TRBJ1-3; D gene unclear. This CDR3 contains 13 residues. Germline V lookup: CDR1 SGHAT, CDR2 FQNNGV. V was trimmed by 6 bases and J by 2 bases, leaving 8 bases between them. CDR3 in amino acids: CASSELTGNTIYF. The CDR3 nucleotides read TGTGCCAGCAGTGAACTGACTGGAAACACCATATATTTT.

The chain employs TRBV5-1 and TRBJ2-2; D not certain. Trimming shortened V by 3 bases and J by 1 base, and 7 bases separated the two germline ends. The CDR3 is 14 amino acids. In germline, CDR1 is SGHRS, CDR2 YFSETQ. DNA for the CDR3: TGCGCCAGCAGCTCCTTGAGGAACACCGGGGAGCTGTTTTTT. This gives the protein CASSSLRNTGELFF.

The V gene is TRBV28, the J gene TRBJ1-6, with 7 nucleotides matching TRBD1. In germline, CDR1 is MDHEN, CDR2 SYDVKM. The CDR3 runs 15 residues. With V trimmed by 3 bases and J by 5 bases, 4 bases remained unmatched. As DNA, the CDR3 is TGTGCCAGCAGTTTTGGACAGGTGAATAATTCACCCCTCCACTTT. Amino acids: CASSFGQVNNSPLHF.

The rearrangement links TRBV7-6 to TRBJ2-2; 7 nucleotides match TRBD1. The V gene's germline CDR1 is SGHVS and CDR2 FNYEAQ. V lost 1 base and J lost 0; bases outside the gene matches: 11. The CDR3 loop spans 19 amino acids. The CDR3 nucleotides are TGTGCCAGCAGCTTAGTTCGGGACAGAGTCGATGCGAACACCGGGGAGCTGTTTTTT. Its protein product is CASSLVRDRVDANTGELFF.

The rearrangement uses TRBV7-9 and TRBJ1-3; D is perhaps TRBD1 (5 bases). CDR1 and CDR2 (germline): SEHNR, FQNEAQ (reference sequence). Trimming took off 5 bases at V and 0 bases at J, with 11 bases between the two ends. This CDR3 is built from 15 residues. This CDR3 reads CASSVDSRSGNTIYF. CDR3 nucleotide sequence: TGTGCCAGCAGCGTAGACAGCCGCTCTGGAAACACCATATATTTT.

This chain connects TRBV27 to TRBJ2-7, with 9 positions matching TRBD2. CDR1 and CDR2 (germline): MNHEY, SMNVEV (reference sequence). This CDR3 comprises 16 residues. The V and J ends lost 5 bases and 7 bases, in that order; junction bases with no gene match: 15. The CDR3 is CASSKGIGGRAGEQYF. CDR3 bases: TGTGCCAGCAGTAAAGGGATCGGCGGGAGGGCCGGGGAGCAGTACTTC.

This chain joins TRBV28 and TRBJ1-2; TRBD1 aligns across 9 bases. The CDR3 sequence is 15 residues long. J gave up 4 bases and V 5 bases, and 8 bases lay outside the gene matches. CDR1 and CDR2 from the germline V gene are MDHEN and SYDVKM. The CDR3 DNA is TGTGCCAGCAGTACCCTCACAGGGGGCGTCTATGGCTACACCTTC. The encoded protein is CASSTLTGGVYGYTF.

This clone was seen a single time. The chain uses TRBV29-1 and TRBJ2-1, with 12 nucleotides matching TRBD2. There are 16 residues in the CDR3. CDR1 is SQVTM and CDR2 is ANQGSEA in the germline V gene. Losses at the gene ends were 4 bases for V and 8 bases for J; bases not matched to a gene: 12. For the CDR3, the DNA is TGCAGCGTTGGGGGACGGGGGACTAGCGGGTTCGATGAGCAGTTCTTC. This encodes CSVGGRGTSGFDEQFF.

This clone was counted a single time. CDR3 DNA sequence: TGCGCCAGCAGCTCCCACACAGGGAATGAGCAGTTCTTC. It yields the protein CASSSHTGNEQFF. This rearrangement joins TRBV5-1 to TRBJ2-1, with D possibly being TRBD1 (6 bases). Germline V gene sequence: CDR1 SGHRS, CDR2 YFSETQ. The CDR3 covers 13 residues. V was trimmed by 3 bases and J by 7 bases, leaving 11 bases between them.

This chain connects TRBV7-3 to TRBJ2-1; D tentatively reads TRBD1 or TRBD2 (5 bases each). The ends were cut back, 4 bases at V and 0 bases at J, with 10 bases in the middle. Germline V gene sequence: CDR1 SGHTA, CDR2 FQGTGA. This CDR3 is built from 15 residues. Here the CDR3 reads CASSSGASSYNEQFF. CDR3 in DNA: TGTGCCAGCAGCTCCGGGGCAAGCTCCTACAATGAGCAGTTCTTC.

The chain is built from TRBV28 and TRBJ1-3; 9 bases line up with TRBD1. The CDR3 has 15 amino acids. Germline V lookup: CDR1 MDHEN, CDR2 SYDVKM. The junction had 7 bases not matched to a gene; V was cut back by 8 bases and J by 2 bases. The CDR3 sequence: CASASGQGPGNTIYF. The DNA of the CDR3 is TGTGCCAGCGCGTCGGGACAGGGTCCTGGAAACACCATATATTTT.

V gene TRBV6-5 combines with J gene TRBJ2-3; 8 positions match TRBD2. V lost 2 bases to trimming and J lost 7 bases; unmatched junction nucleotides: 8. Per germline, CDR1 MNHEY and CDR2 SVGAGI. This CDR3 comprises 15 residues. The CDR3 sequence: CASSYMGLEKYTQYF. The CDR3 nucleotides are TGTGCCAGCAGTTACATGGGACTAGAGAAATATACGCAGTATTTT.

CDR3 sequence (DNA): TGTGCCAGCAGCTTAGGGGGAGCACGCTACGAGCAGTACTTC. As protein: CASSLGGARYEQYF. V gene TRBV7-2 combines with J gene TRBJ2-7; TRBD2 is a possible D gene (5 bases). The ends were cut back, 1 base at V and 3 bases at J, with 10 bases in the middle. This CDR3 has 14 amino acids. Germline V gene sequence: CDR1 SGHTA, CDR2 FQGNSA.

J is TRBJ2-1 and V is TRBV5-1; weak D call: TRBD2 (6 bases). V lost 4 bases to trimming and J lost 3 bases, with 17 bases between them. Germline loops: CDR1 SGHRS, CDR2 YFSETQ. The CDR3 consists of 16 residues. The CDR3 here is CASSQLAELVYNEQFF. The CDR3 region has the DNA TGCGCCAGCAGCCAACTAGCAGAACTAGTCTACAATGAGCAGTTCTTC.

The chain has TRBV4-1 and TRBJ1-4, with 8 bases that match TRBD1. The CDR3 loop spans 14 amino acids. Per germline, CDR1 MGHRA and CDR2 YSYEKL. Losses at the gene ends were 4 bases for V and 5 bases for J; bases not matched to a gene: 3. CDR3 sequence: CASSRQGQNEKLFF. CDR3 DNA sequence: TGCGCCAGCAGCCGACAGGGGCAGAATGAAAAACTGTTTTTT.

V is TRBV5-3 and J is TRBJ2-5, with TRBD2 identical over 10 bases. TRBV5-3 is an open reading frame, and its role is uncertain. The junction had 9 bases not matched to a gene; V was cut back by 5 bases and J by 2 bases. This CDR3 spans 16 amino acids. The CDR3: CARSSGLAADQETQYF. The DNA of the CDR3 is TGTGCCAGAAGTTCCGGACTAGCGGCCGATCAAGAGACCCAGTACTTC.

V is TRBV28 and J is TRBJ1-2, with D possibly matching TRBD1 (5 bases). Per the germline V gene, CDR1 is MDHEN and CDR2 is SYDVKM. The CDR3 extends over 14 amino acids. V was shortened by 4 bases and J by 4 bases, with 13 bases between the two germline ends. DNA of the CDR3: TGTGCCAGCAGTTGGGACTCCCGCCGCTATGGCTACACCTTC. Amino acid sequence: CASSWDSRRYGYTF.

The chain uses TRBV18 and TRBJ2-7, with D perhaps matching TRBD2 (6 bases). The CDR3 has 15 residues. V was clipped by 6 bases and J by 6 bases, with 21 bases between them. CDR1 KGHSH and CDR2 LQKENI come from the germline V gene. In DNA form, the CDR3 reads TGTGCCAGCTCGACGGGTTTCCGGGACTTGGGCGAGCAGTACTTC. This codes for CASSTGFRDLGEQYF.

The V call is TRBV6-6, the J call TRBJ1-1; TRBD1 is a possible D gene (5 bases). The V and J ends lost 6 bases and 6 bases respectively, with 20 bases between them. The CDR3 length is 15 residues. The V gene's germline CDR1 is MNHNY and CDR2 SVGAGI (reference sequence). The CDR3 reads CASSRPGQGGPEAFF. The CDR3 DNA follows: TGTGCCAGCAGCCGCCCAGGGCAGGGCGGGCCTGAAGCTTTCTTT.

V and J are TRBV18 and TRBJ2-2, with D perhaps assigned TRBD1 or TRBD2 (5 bases each). The V gene's germline CDR1 is KGHSH and CDR2 LQKENI. This CDR3 has 15 amino acids. V was shortened by 4 bases and J by 3 bases, with 12 bases between the two germline ends. CDR3 nucleotides: TGTGCCAGCTCACAACCGGGACGCCACACCGGGGAGCTGTTTTTT. Amino acid sequence: CASSQPGRHTGELFF.

The chain has TRBV5-4 and TRBJ2-7; 7 nucleotides match TRBD1. The trim removed 2 bases at V and 4 bases at J, leaving 3 bases unmatched. The CDR3 is made up of 13 amino acids. CDR1 is SGHNT and CDR2 is YYREEE in the germline V gene (reference sequence). In DNA form, the CDR3 reads TGTGCCAGCAGCTTAGACAGGGCGTACGAGCAGTACTTC. Encoded protein: CASSLDRAYEQYF.

The chain links TRBV29-1 to TRBJ1-1; D perhaps matches TRBD1 (5 bases). Germline loops: CDR1 SQVTM, CDR2 ANQGSEA. The CDR3 has 15 amino acids. The germline V and J ends were trimmed by 2 bases and 0 bases, with 13 bases remaining between them. CDR3 sequence (DNA): TGCAGCGTTGAAAGGGGTGGGGCCCTGAACACTGAAGCTTTCTTT. It codes for CSVERGGALNTEAFF.

The CDR3 region is CASSAVGAGGAGTQYF. CDR3 in DNA: TGTGCCAGCAGTGCAGTGGGAGCGGGAGGGGCCGGTACGCAGTATTTT. This chain links TRBV25-1 with TRBJ2-3, with 10 bases lining up with TRBD2. Germline V gives CDR1 MGHDK, CDR2 SYGVNS. The CDR3 has 16 residues. J lost 8 bases, V lost 4 bases, and 12 bases had no gene match.

The chain joins TRBV28 to TRBJ1-5; D not certain. This CDR3 has 14 amino acids. V dropped 1 base and J dropped 3 bases, with 7 bases sitting between them. Germline CDR1 is MDHEN and CDR2 is SYDVKM. In DNA, the CDR3 is TGTGCCAGCAGTTTATTTTCCCCCAATCAGCCCCAGCATTTT. This gives the protein CASSLFSPNQPQHF.

This chain links TRBV28 with TRBJ2-5; D is undetermined. Gene TRBJ2-7 matches the end of the DNA better, so the J call may be wrong. CDR1 is MDHEN, CDR2 SYDVKM, per germline. This CDR3 region has 13 residues. Here the CDR3 DNA reads TGTGCCAGCAGTTCTCCGGGTACCTACGAGCAGTACTTC. The encoded protein is CASSSPGTYEQYF.

This chain connects TRBV6-1 to TRBJ1-5, with D perhaps TRBD1 (5 bases). The CDR3 has 14 amino acids. V was pared by 2 bases and J by 7 bases, with 12 bases between. Germline CDR1 reads MNHNS; CDR2 reads SASEGT. The CDR3 here is CASSEKWEGQPQHF. The CDR3 coding sequence is TGTGCCAGCAGTGAAAAATGGGAGGGGCAGCCCCAGCATTTT.